This is a list of T cell receptor beta chains from one sample in a study of beta chain features in type 1 diabetes. Libraries were prepared by immunoSEQ multiplex PCR; TCRdb keeps only in-frame clonotypes and omits some of them. The sample consists of 300,000 to 350,000 clones, approximately 13% of them appearing once. The material sequenced was naive CD4+ T cells from blood. The receptors were gathered from a woman aged 18-29 years with type 1 diabetes. Both conserved end residues are part of each CDR3. D genes are given only for firm matches. Size is stated for part of the rows, as once, few or many counts, or as a class when the clone is expanded.

v_call	clone_size	j_call	d_call	cdr3_aa	cdr3_nt
TRBV9	few	TRBJ2-1	TRBD2	CASSVGPSRAGGYNEQFF	TGTGCCAGCAGCGTAGGCCCCTCGAGGGCGGGGGGCTACAATGAGCAGTTCTTC
TRBV5-1	NA	TRBJ2-3	NA	CASSLLSGQTSPGTQYF	TGCGCCAGCAGCCTCCTATCGGGACAAACCTCCCCGGGTACGCAGTATTTT
TRBV19	NA	TRBJ1-1	TRBD1	CASSTRQGVNTEAFF	TGTGCCAGTAGTACCCGACAGGGAGTCAACACTGAAGCTTTCTTT
TRBV5-1	NA	TRBJ1-1	TRBD1	CASSLPGGTEAFF	TGCGCCAGCAGCTTACCAGGGGGAACCGAAGCTTTCTTT
TRBV7-9	few	TRBJ2-1	NA	CASSPRAGGTYNEQFF	TGTGCCAGCAGCCCCCGGGCTGGAGGAACCTACAATGAGCAGTTCTTC
TRBV18	few	TRBJ2-7	TRBD1	CASSPRAGGYEQYF	TGTGCCAGCTCACCAAGGGCAGGGGGCTACGAGCAGTACTTC
TRBV18	NA	TRBJ1-5	TRBD1	CASSPEGQLSNQPQHF	TGTGCCAGCTCACCGGAGGGACAGCTTAGCAATCAGCCCCAGCATTTT
TRBV28	few	TRBJ2-7	NA	CASSQYEQYF	TGTGCCAGCAGTCAGTACGAGCAGTACTTC
TRBV29-1	NA	TRBJ1-2	TRBD1	CSVVSTGGRNSDYGYTF	TGCAGCGTTGTTTCGACAGGGGGCCGCAATTCCGACTATGGCTACACCTTC
TRBV9	NA	TRBJ2-3	NA	CASSVGRGGTDTQYF	TGTGCCAGCAGCGTAGGCAGGGGAGGCACAGATACGCAGTATTTT
TRBV19	NA	TRBJ1-2	TRBD1	CASSDRDRAGYGYTF	TGTGCCAGTAGTGACCGGGACAGGGCGGGCTATGGCTACACCTTC
TRBV7-2	few	TRBJ2-7	NA	CASSLTGEREQYF	TGTGCCAGCAGCTTGACGGGAGAACGCGAGCAGTACTTC
TRBV29-1	NA	TRBJ1-5	NA	CSVGTANQPQHF	TGCAGCGTTGGGACAGCGAATCAGCCCCAGCATTTT
TRBV4-1	NA	TRBJ1-2	NA	CASSHREKGMNNNYGYTF	TGCGCCAGCAGCCATCGGGAGAAAGGGATGAACAATAACTATGGCTACACCTTC
TRBV29-1	NA	TRBJ2-3	NA	CSVVRYSSTDTQYF	TGCAGCGTTGTGAGGTATTCTAGCACAGATACGCAGTATTTT
TRBV19	few	TRBJ2-3	NA	CASSLTELDTQYF	TGTGCCAGTAGTTTGACAGAGCTAGATACGCAGTATTTT
TRBV5-6	NA	TRBJ2-1	TRBD2	CASSLRTRSSYNEQFF	TGTGCCAGCAGCTTACGGACTAGGAGCTCCTACAATGAGCAGTTCTTC
TRBV11-2	few	TRBJ2-3	TRBD2	CASSSWTSGPTDTQYF	TGTGCCAGCAGCTCCTGGACTAGCGGACCCACAGATACGCAGTATTTT
TRBV7-2	few	TRBJ1-1	NA	CASSPRGNTEAFF	TGTGCCAGCAGTCCAAGGGGAAACACTGAAGCTTTCTTT
TRBV7-8	NA	TRBJ2-1	TRBD1	CASSFGTVEAYNEQFF	TGTGCCAGCAGCTTCGGGACAGTAGAAGCATACAATGAGCAGTTCTTC
TRBV25-1	few	TRBJ2-3	TRBD2	CASSESTAGGDTQYF	TGTGCCAGCAGTGAATCAACGGCGGGAGGTGATACGCAGTATTTT
TRBV29-1	NA	TRBJ1-2	TRBD1	CSVEVWDRGDGYTF	TGCAGCGTTGAAGTGTGGGACAGGGGTGATGGCTACACCTTC
TRBV7-8	NA	TRBJ2-2	TRBD2	CASSLAGLAGGVGGELFF	TGTGCCAGCAGCTTAGCTGGACTAGCGGGAGGGGTTGGCGGGGAGCTGTTTTTT
TRBV9	NA	TRBJ2-1	NA	CASSAGGGHNEQFF	TGTGCCAGCAGCGCTGGCGGAGGACACAATGAGCAGTTCTTC
TRBV11-2	NA	TRBJ2-2	TRBD2	CASSSSRLAGVRPGELFF	TGTGCCAGCAGCTCCTCGAGGCTAGCGGGAGTAAGGCCCGGGGAGCTGTTTTTT
TRBV6-5	NA	TRBJ2-1	NA	CASSQPRGGNEQFF	TGTGCCAGCAGCCAACCTAGGGGTGGCAATGAGCAGTTCTTC
TRBV11-2	NA	TRBJ2-7	TRBD2	CASSPILAGGTDEQYF	TGTGCCAGCAGCCCAATACTAGCGGGAGGTACCGACGAGCAGTACTTC
TRBV5-1	few	TRBJ2-3	TRBD2	CASSPGRARTDTQYF	TGCGCCAGCAGCCCGGGGAGGGCCAGAACAGATACGCAGTATTTT
TRBV5-4	NA	TRBJ2-5	NA	CASSFRIREGETQYF	TGTGCCAGCAGCTTCCGGATACGGGAAGGAGAGACCCAGTACTTC
TRBV7-9	few	TRBJ1-5	NA	CASSGQHSNQPQHF	TGTGCCAGCAGCGGACAACATAGCAATCAGCCCCAGCATTTT
TRBV30	few	TRBJ2-3	TRBD2	CAFSVLAGGTDTQYF	TGTGCCTTCTCGGTACTAGCGGGAGGTACAGATACGCAGTATTTT
TRBV5-4	few	TRBJ2-5	NA	CASSPGGRFEETQYF	TGTGCCAGCAGCCCGGGGGGCAGGTTCGAAGAGACCCAGTACTTC
TRBV2	few	TRBJ1-2	NA	CASSEDIIRYGYTF	TGTGCCAGCAGTGAGGACATAATTCGCTATGGCTACACCTTC
TRBV27	few	TRBJ2-1	TRBD2	CASSLSSGSAHYNEQFF	TGTGCCAGCAGTTTAAGCAGCGGGAGTGCGCACTACAATGAGCAGTTCTTC
TRBV7-7	few	TRBJ2-1	NA	CASSLALSGNEQFF	TGTGCCAGCAGCTTAGCGCTATCGGGTAATGAGCAGTTCTTC
TRBV28	few	TRBJ2-5	NA	CASSLYTLQETQYF	TGTGCCAGCAGTTTATACACCTTACAAGAGACCCAGTACTTC
TRBV30	few	TRBJ2-1	NA	CAWSGRSSLWDEQFF	TGTGCCTGGAGTGGACGATCTAGCCTCTGGGATGAGCAGTTCTTC
TRBV20-1	NA	TRBJ2-1	NA	CSAIYNEQFF	TGCAGTGCCATCTACAATGAGCAGTTCTTC
TRBV6-6	NA	TRBJ1-5	NA	CASSYPDTLLVQHF	TGTGCCAGCAGTTACCCGGACACACTGTTGGTCCAGCATTTT
TRBV28	few	TRBJ2-1	TRBD2	CASSYPGLAGVYNEQFF	TGTGCCAGCAGTTACCCGGGACTAGCGGGAGTTTACAATGAGCAGTTCTTC
TRBV9	few	TRBJ1-1	TRBD1	CASSPTLGTGSLRTEAFF	TGTGCCAGCAGCCCAACCCTCGGGACAGGCTCACTTCGCACTGAAGCTTTCTTT
TRBV9	few	TRBJ1-4	NA	CASSVRSSTNEKLFF	TGTGCCAGCAGCGTGCGGAGCTCAACTAATGAAAAACTGTTTTTT
TRBV2	few	TRBJ2-1	TRBD1	CASRLEGAGYNEQFF	TGTGCCAGCAGACTAGAGGGGGCAGGCTACAATGAGCAGTTCTTC
TRBV7-9	NA	TRBJ1-2	NA	CASSSAVSPYGYTF	TGTGCCAGCAGCTCCGCAGTGTCACCTTATGGCTACACCTTC
TRBV7-9	few	TRBJ2-1	TRBD2	CASSHPGTSGGSSYNEQFF	TGTGCCAGCAGCCACCCCGGGACTAGCGGGGGATCGTCCTACAATGAGCAGTTCTTC
TRBV2	NA	TRBJ1-5	TRBD1	CASRDRGLNQPQHF	TGTGCCAGCAGGGACAGGGGGCTCAATCAGCCCCAGCATTTT
TRBV5-4	NA	TRBJ2-2	NA	CASSSRAGNTGELFF	TGTGCCAGCAGCTCCCGCGCGGGGAACACCGGGGAGCTGTTTTTT
TRBV6-5	few	TRBJ2-3	NA	CASSYSVEGDTQYF	TGTGCCAGCAGTTACTCGGTGGAGGGAGATACGCAGTATTTT
TRBV18	few	TRBJ2-1	NA	CASSPPGKRGEQFF	TGTGCCAGCTCACCACCTGGTAAACGAGGTGAGCAGTTCTTC
TRBV10-1	NA	TRBJ2-7	NA	CASSEGANYEQYF	TGCGCCAGCAGTGAGGGAGCAAACTACGAGCAGTACTTC
TRBV23-1	NA	TRBJ2-4	NA	CASSQSGAAKNIQYF	TGCGCCAGCAGTCAATCCGGTGCAGCCAAAAACATTCAGTACTTC
TRBV5-1	few	TRBJ2-3	TRBD2	CASGIAGGVRDTQYF	TGCGCCAGCGGGATAGCGGGAGGAGTTCGAGATACGCAGTATTTT
TRBV5-1	few	TRBJ2-1	NA	CASSPQERGEQFF	TGCGCCAGCAGCCCACAGGAAAGGGGTGAGCAGTTCTTC
TRBV7-3	few	TRBJ2-6	TRBD1	CASSRTGGASGANVLTF	TGTGCCAGCAGCCGCACAGGGGGCGCATCCGGGGCCAACGTCCTGACTTTC
TRBV4-2	few	TRBJ2-4	NA	CASSQDFQGKSAKNIQYF	TGTGCCAGCAGCCAAGATTTCCAGGGAAAGTCGGCCAAAAACATTCAGTACTTC
TRBV18	NA	TRBJ2-6	NA	CASSPTSGANVLTF	TGTGCCAGCTCACCCACATCTGGGGCCAACGTCCTGACTTTC
TRBV2	NA	TRBJ2-1	TRBD1	CASAGQGNTEQFF	TGTGCCAGCGCGGGACAGGGGAATACTGAGCAGTTCTTC
TRBV5-1	NA	TRBJ1-2	TRBD1	CASSSGQGVYGYTF	TGCGCCAGCAGCTCGGGACAGGGTGTCTATGGCTACACCTTC